The following is a T cell receptor beta chain sequence with its context. The data derive from a study of blood T cell repertoires in COVID-19. Trimming removed 4 bases at V and 2 bases at J, with 15 bases between. Germline V gene data show CDR1 as KGHSH and CDR2 as LQKENI. The CDR3 spans 16 residues. In the authors' workflow: Estimated nucleated cell counts came from reference gene primer amplification. The method was immunoSEQ multiplex PCR; TCRdb's version includes in-frame clones alone and lacks a portion of them. For V, J and clone size, that table is used; D and trimming come from the DNA. The sample includes 120,000 or so clones, 82% seen only once; the top ten take roughly 4.3%.

The chain has TRBV18 and TRBJ1-5; weak D call: TRBD1 (5 bases). The source is an older woman with acute or convalescent COVID-19. Sequenced input: peripheral blood. The CDR3 sequence: CASSQNQGTGNQPQHF. CDR3 in DNA: TGTGCCAGCTCACAAAACCAGGGTACTGGCAATCAGCCCCAGCATTTT.